This TCR beta chain was found in a study of blood T cell repertoires in COVID-19. On the study more broadly: PBMCs, B-cell-depleted T cells, or T cells provided the cDNA or gDNA that made up the material.

The authors' processing: Scientists estimated how many nucleated cells there were by amplifying reference gene primers. Method: immunoSEQ multiplex PCR; TCRdb's copy keeps in-frame clones and lacks some. V, J and clone size are taken as reported in that table, and D and trimming were inferred from the DNA itself. This sample has about 320,000 clones, with 75% to 90% found just once. Germline CDR1 PRHDT, CDR2 FYEKMQ (reference sequence). Trimming cost V 2 bases and J 4 bases, with 14 bases left between them. The CDR3 is 15 residues long. The participants were between about 18 and 90 years old and came from some 23 US areas. All exposed participants met a person with COVID-19 within 2 weeks before entering the study.

V and J are TRBV13 and TRBJ2-5, with D perhaps TRBD1 (6 bases). Sequencing input: PBMCs or T cells enriched from blood (not recorded which). The TCR was taken from a woman aged 25 to 39 who had been exposed to COVID-19. The CDR3 sequence: CASSLTRAGAETQYF. The CDR3 nucleotides read TGTGCCAGCAGCTTAACGCGCGCAGGGGCAGAGACCCAGTACTTC.